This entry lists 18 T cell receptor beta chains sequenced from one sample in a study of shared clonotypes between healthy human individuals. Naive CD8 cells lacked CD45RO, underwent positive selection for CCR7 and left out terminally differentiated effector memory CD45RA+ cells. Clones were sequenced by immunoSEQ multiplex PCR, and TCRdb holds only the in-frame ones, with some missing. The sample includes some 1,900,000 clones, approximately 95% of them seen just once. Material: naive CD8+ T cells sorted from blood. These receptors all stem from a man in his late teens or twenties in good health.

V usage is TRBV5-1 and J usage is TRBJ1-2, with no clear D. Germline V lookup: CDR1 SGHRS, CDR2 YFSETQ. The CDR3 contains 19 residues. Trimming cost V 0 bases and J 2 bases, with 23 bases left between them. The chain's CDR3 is CASSLGLDGVMDLNYGYTF. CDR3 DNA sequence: TGCGCCAGCAGCTTGGGCTTAGACGGAGTTATGGACTTAAACTATGGCTACACCTTC.

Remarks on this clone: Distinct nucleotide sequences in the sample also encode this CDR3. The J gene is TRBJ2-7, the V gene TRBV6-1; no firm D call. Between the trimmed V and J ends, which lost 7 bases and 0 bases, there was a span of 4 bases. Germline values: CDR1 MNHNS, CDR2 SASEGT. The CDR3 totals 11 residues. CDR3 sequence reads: CASTSSYEQYF. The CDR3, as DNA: TGTGCCAGCACCAGCTCCTACGAGCAGTACTTC.

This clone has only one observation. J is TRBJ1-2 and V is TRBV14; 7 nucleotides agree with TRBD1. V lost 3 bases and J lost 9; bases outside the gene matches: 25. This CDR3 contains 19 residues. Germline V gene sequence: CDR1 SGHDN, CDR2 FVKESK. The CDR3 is CASSHTGEEELFGLTRYTF. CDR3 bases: TGTGCCAGCAGCCACACAGGGGAGGAGGAATTATTCGGTCTGACGCGCTACACCTTC.

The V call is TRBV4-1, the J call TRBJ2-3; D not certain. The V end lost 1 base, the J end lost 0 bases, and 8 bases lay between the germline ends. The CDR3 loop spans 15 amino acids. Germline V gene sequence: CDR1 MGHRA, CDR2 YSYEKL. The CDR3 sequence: CASSQVFSSTDTQYF. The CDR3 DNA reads TGCGCCAGCAGCCAAGTGTTCAGCAGCACAGATACGCAGTATTTT.

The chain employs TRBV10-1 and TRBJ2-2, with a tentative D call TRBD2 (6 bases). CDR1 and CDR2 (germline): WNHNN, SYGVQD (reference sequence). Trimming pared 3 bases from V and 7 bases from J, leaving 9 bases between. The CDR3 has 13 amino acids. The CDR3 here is CASSDTSHGELFF. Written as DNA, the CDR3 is TGCGCCAGCAGTGACACTAGCCACGGGGAGCTGTTTTTT.

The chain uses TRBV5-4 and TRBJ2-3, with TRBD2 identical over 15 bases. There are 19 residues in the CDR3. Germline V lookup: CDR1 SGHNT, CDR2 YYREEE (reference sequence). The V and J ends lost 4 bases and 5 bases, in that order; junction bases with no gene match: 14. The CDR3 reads CASSIGTSGGPAGLDTQYF. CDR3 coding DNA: TGTGCCAGCAGCATCGGGACTAGCGGGGGGCCCGCGGGGTTAGATACGCAGTATTTT.

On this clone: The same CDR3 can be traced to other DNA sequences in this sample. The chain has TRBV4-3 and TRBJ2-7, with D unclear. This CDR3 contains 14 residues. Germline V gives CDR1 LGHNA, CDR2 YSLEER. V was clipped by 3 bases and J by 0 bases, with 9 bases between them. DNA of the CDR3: TGCGCCAGCAGCCAGGCCGCGAGCTCCTACGAGCAGTACTTC. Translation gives CASSQAASSYEQYF.

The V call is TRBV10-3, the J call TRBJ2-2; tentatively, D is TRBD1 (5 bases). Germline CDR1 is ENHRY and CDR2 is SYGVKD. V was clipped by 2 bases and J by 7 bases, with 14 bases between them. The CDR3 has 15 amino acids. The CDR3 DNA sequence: TGTGCCATCAGTGAGCAGGCAGGGTTAGGCGGGGAGCTGTTTTTT. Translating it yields CAISEQAGLGGELFF.

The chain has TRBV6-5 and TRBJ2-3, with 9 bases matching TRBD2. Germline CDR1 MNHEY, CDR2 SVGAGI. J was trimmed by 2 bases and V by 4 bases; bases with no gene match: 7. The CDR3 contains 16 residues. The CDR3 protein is CASSWLAGVPTDTQYF. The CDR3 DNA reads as TGTGCCAGCAGTTGGTTAGCGGGAGTGCCCACAGATACGCAGTATTTT.

The CDR3 nucleotides read TGTGCCAGTCGCCGGGGGGCGGCCTACAATGAGCAGTTCTTC. Protein sequence: CASRRGAAYNEQFF. The genes are TRBV27 and TRBJ2-1, with TRBD2 as a possible D gene (7 bases). CDR1 is MNHEY, CDR2 SMNVEV, per germline (reference sequence). V lost 9 bases and J 2 bases, leaving 14 bases between the germline ends. The CDR3 is 14 amino acids.

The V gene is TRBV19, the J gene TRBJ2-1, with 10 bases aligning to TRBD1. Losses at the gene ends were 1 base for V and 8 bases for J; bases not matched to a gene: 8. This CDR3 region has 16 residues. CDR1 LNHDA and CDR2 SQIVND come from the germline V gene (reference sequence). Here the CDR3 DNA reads TGTGCCAGTAGTATAGGAGCCGGACAGGGGGTTTATGAGCAGTTCTTC. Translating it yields CASSIGAGQGVYEQFF.

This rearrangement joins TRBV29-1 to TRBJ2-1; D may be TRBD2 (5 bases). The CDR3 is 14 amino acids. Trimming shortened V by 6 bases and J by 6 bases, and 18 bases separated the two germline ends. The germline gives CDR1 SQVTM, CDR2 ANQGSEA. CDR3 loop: CSVDTSFSGNEQFF. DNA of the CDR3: TGCAGCGTAGATACTAGTTTTTCGGGCAATGAGCAGTTCTTC.

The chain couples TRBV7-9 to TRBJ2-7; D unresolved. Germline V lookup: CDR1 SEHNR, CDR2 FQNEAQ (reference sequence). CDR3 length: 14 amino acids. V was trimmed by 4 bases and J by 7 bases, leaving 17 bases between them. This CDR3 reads CASSSPPDLKEQYF. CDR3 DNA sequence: TGTGCCAGCAGCTCCCCCCCGGATCTCAAAGAGCAGTACTTC.

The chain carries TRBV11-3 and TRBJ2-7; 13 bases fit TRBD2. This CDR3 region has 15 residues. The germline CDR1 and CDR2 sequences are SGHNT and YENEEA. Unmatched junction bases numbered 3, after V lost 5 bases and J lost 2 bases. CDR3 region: CASSRTSGGAYEQYF. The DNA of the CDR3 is TGTGCCAGCAGCCGGACTAGCGGGGGAGCCTACGAGCAGTACTTC.

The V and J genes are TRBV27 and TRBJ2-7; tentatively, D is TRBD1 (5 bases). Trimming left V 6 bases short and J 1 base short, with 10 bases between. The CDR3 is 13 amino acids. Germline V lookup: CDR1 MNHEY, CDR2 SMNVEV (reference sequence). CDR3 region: CASRLQESYEQYF. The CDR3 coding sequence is TGTGCCAGCAGATTACAGGAATCCTACGAGCAGTACTTC.

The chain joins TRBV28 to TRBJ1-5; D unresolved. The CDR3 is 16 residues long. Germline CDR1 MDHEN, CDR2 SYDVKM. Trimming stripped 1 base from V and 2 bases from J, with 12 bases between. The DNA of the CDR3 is TGTGCCAGCAGTTTATTAACGGGAGCTGGCAATCAGCCCCAGCATTTT. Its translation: CASSLLTGAGNQPQHF.

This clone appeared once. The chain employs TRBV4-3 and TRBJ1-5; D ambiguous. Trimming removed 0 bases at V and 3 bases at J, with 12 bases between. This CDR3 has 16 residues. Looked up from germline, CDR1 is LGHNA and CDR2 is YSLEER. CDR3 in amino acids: CASSQERQVHNQPQHF. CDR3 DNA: TGCGCCAGCAGCCAAGAAAGGCAGGTTCACAATCAGCCCCAGCATTTT.

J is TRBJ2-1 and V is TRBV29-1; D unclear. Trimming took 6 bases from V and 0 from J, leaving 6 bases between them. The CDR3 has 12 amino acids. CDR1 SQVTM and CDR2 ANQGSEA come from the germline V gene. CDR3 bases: TGCAGCGTCTCATTCTCCTACAATGAGCAGTTCTTC. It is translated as CSVSFSYNEQFF.